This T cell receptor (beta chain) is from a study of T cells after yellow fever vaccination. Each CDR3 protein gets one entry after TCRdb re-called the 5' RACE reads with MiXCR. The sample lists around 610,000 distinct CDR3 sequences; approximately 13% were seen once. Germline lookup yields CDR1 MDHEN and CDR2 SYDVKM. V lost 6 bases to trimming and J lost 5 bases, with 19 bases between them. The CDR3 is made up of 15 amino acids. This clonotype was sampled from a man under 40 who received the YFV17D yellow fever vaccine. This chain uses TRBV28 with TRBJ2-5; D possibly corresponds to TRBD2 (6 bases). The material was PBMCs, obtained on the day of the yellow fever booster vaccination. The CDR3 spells CASSPPGTLHETQYF. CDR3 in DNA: TGTGCCAGCAGCCCACCGGGGACTCTGCACGAGACCCAGTACTTC. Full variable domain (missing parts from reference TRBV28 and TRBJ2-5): DVKVTQSSRYLVKRTGEKVFLECVQDMDHENMFWYRQDPGLGLRLIYFSYDVKMKEKGDIPEGYSVSREKKERFSLILESASTNQTSMYLCASSPPGTLHETQYFGPGTRLLVL.